The rows below give T cell receptor beta chains drawn from one sample of a study of blood T cells in healthy people across ages. Each CDR3 protein gets one entry after TCRdb re-called the 5' RACE reads with MiXCR. The sample carries 450,000 to 650,000 distinct CDR3 sequences, under 30% recorded once. These data are also associated with another study on T cells of mothers and their children.

Sequencing was done on a sample of blood. Every receptor here comes from a boy younger than 18 in good health. CDR3s leave out the opening cysteine and the closing phenylalanine or tryptophan. The D gene is left open where the match is weak.

D gene: .; J gene: .; V gene: TRBV29-1; CDR3 protein: SVDRRHEQF
D gene: TRBD1; J gene: TRBJ2-5; V gene: TRBV24-1; CDR3 protein: ATSDPGQGHIQETQY
D gene: TRBD1; J gene: TRBJ2-4; V gene: TRBV5-1; CDR3 protein: ASSLYDRDMNIQY
D gene: .; J gene: TRBJ2-5; V gene: TRBV6-1; CDR3 protein: ASREVRGSSPQEETQY
D gene: .; J gene: TRBJ2-3; V gene: TRBV28; CDR3 protein: ASSLSGSTDTQY
D gene: .; J gene: .; V gene: TRBV6-5; CDR3 protein: ASSLAFQETQY
D gene: .; J gene: TRBJ1-4; V gene: TRBV14; CDR3 protein: ASSQEEGLGNEKLF
D gene: TRBD2; J gene: TRBJ2-1; V gene: TRBV6-2/TRBV6-3; CDR3 protein: ASSFGGRAPDGINEQF
D gene: TRBD1; J gene: .; V gene: TRBV7-8; CDR3 protein: ASSSRTGGHRAETQY
D gene: TRBD2; J gene: TRBJ2-5; V gene: TRBV9; CDR3 protein: ASSVDPSGQETQY
D gene: .; J gene: TRBJ2-2; V gene: TRBV4-3; CDR3 protein: ASSQDRAGRNTGELF
D gene: .; J gene: TRBJ2-7; V gene: TRBV7-2; CDR3 protein: ASSLSGSGPYEQY
D gene: TRBD2; J gene: TRBJ2-5; V gene: TRBV12-3/TRBV12-4; CDR3 protein: AGAGGPRETQY
D gene: .; J gene: .; V gene: TRBV15; CDR3 protein: ATSRVGERPYEQY
D gene: TRBD1; J gene: TRBJ1-4; V gene: TRBV4-1; CDR3 protein: ASSITARGQGKEKLF
D gene: TRBD2; J gene: .; V gene: TRBV20-1; CDR3 protein: SARRLAGLAFPYEQY
D gene: .; J gene: TRBJ2-7; V gene: TRBV5-1; CDR3 protein: ASSLGYVQGISYEQY
D gene: .; J gene: TRBJ2-7; V gene: TRBV7-8; CDR3 protein: ASSLLEGTYEQY
D gene: TRBD2; J gene: TRBJ2-1; V gene: TRBV12-3/TRBV12-4; CDR3 protein: ASRSSEIAGGSYNEQF
D gene: .; J gene: TRBJ2-7; V gene: TRBV20-1; CDR3 protein: SARDTLYEQY
D gene: TRBD1; J gene: TRBJ2-5; V gene: TRBV7-9; CDR3 protein: ASGLGRGIKY
D gene: .; J gene: TRBJ2-4; V gene: TRBV20-1; CDR3 protein: SATGQLRRRGNIQY
D gene: TRBD1; J gene: TRBJ2-5; V gene: TRBV7-9; CDR3 protein: ASSQPGTGQETQY
D gene: TRBD2; J gene: TRBJ2-7; V gene: TRBV3-1; CDR3 protein: ASSYTGTSSYEQY
D gene: .; J gene: TRBJ2-5; V gene: TRBV25-1; CDR3 protein: ASSLSGVQETQY
D gene: TRBD2; J gene: TRBJ2-5; V gene: TRBV7-2; CDR3 protein: ASSLARSAGGGETQY
D gene: TRBD2; J gene: TRBJ2-4; V gene: TRBV5-1; CDR3 protein: ASSSDTGGPIAD
D gene: .; J gene: TRBJ2-5; V gene: TRBV20-1; CDR3 protein: SARDYQETQY
D gene: TRBD1; J gene: TRBJ1-1; V gene: TRBV7-9; CDR3 protein: ASSSGQGAF
D gene: .; J gene: TRBJ1-4; V gene: TRBV5-1; CDR3 protein: ASSLVPTEEKLF
D gene: TRBD2; J gene: .; V gene: TRBV10-3; CDR3 protein: ATNGLAENNEQF
D gene: .; J gene: TRBJ1-5; V gene: TRBV6-2/TRBV6-3; CDR3 protein: ARVWAGVHQPQH
D gene: .; J gene: TRBJ1-1; V gene: TRBV7-9; CDR3 protein: AGGGDQNTEAF
D gene: .; J gene: .; V gene: TRBV28; CDR3 protein: ASSSPGQAYEQY
D gene: .; J gene: .; V gene: TRBV28; CDR3 protein: ASMIADRPAKTQY
D gene: TRBD1; J gene: TRBJ1-5; V gene: TRBV6-1; CDR3 protein: ASSEGGQDQPQH
D gene: .; J gene: TRBJ1-1; V gene: TRBV20-1; CDR3 protein: SAKDSRDSEREAF
D gene: TRBD2; J gene: TRBJ2-3; V gene: TRBV7-2; CDR3 protein: ASSFSLAGVKDTQY
D gene: .; J gene: TRBJ1-1; V gene: TRBV27; CDR3 protein: ASSETGRFSEAF
D gene: TRBD2; J gene: TRBJ2-1; V gene: TRBV20-1; CDR3 protein: SVVSGRAYEQF
D gene: TRBD2; J gene: .; V gene: TRBV9; CDR3 protein: ASTPGAGGGSNEQF
D gene: .; J gene: TRBJ1-1; V gene: TRBV27; CDR3 protein: ASSQQGSEAF
D gene: .; J gene: TRBJ1-1; V gene: TRBV20-1; CDR3 protein: SARWRDTEAF
D gene: TRBD2; J gene: TRBJ2-7; V gene: TRBV28; CDR3 protein: ASRPGLAGREQY
D gene: TRBD2; J gene: TRBJ2-7; V gene: TRBV29-1; CDR3 protein: SVERKGRDEQY
D gene: TRBD2; J gene: TRBJ2-7; V gene: TRBV12-3/TRBV12-4; CDR3 protein: ASSFTAEAGEQY
D gene: TRBD1; J gene: TRBJ2-7; V gene: TRBV9; CDR3 protein: ASSFGTGMLSEQY
D gene: .; J gene: TRBJ1-3; V gene: TRBV12-3/TRBV12-4; CDR3 protein: ASNLGPPVNTIY
D gene: .; J gene: TRBJ1-5; V gene: TRBV6-5; CDR3 protein: ASSSKFPYSNQPQH
D gene: TRBD2; J gene: TRBJ2-7; V gene: TRBV12-3/TRBV12-4; CDR3 protein: ASSSGTRTYEQY
D gene: TRBD1; J gene: TRBJ2-7; V gene: TRBV5-1; CDR3 protein: ASSLGPTGQRHEQY
D gene: .; J gene: TRBJ2-7; V gene: TRBV4-3; CDR3 protein: ASSQDRGEKWNEQY
D gene: .; J gene: TRBJ2-4; V gene: TRBV11-2; CDR3 protein: ASSLPRIAKNIQY